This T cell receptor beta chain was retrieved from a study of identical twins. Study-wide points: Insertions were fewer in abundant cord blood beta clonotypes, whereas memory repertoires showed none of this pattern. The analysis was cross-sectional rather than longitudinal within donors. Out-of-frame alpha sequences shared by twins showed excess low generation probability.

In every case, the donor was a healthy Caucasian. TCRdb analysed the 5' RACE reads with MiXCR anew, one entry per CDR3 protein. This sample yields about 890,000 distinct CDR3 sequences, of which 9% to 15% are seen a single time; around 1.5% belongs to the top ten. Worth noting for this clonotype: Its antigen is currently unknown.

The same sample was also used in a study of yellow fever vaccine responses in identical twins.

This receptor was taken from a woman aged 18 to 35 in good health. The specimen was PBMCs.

CDR3 nucleotide sequence: TGTGCCAGCAGCCCGCGGACTCAAACCTACGAGCAGTACTTC. It codes for CASSPRTQTYEQYF. The V and J genes are TRBV9 and TRBJ2-7; tentative D call: TRBD2 (5 bases). Germline V lookup: CDR1 SGDLS, CDR2 YYNGEE. The CDR3 has 14 residues. V lost 4 bases and J 2 bases, leaving 13 bases between the germline ends.